Below, 10 T cell receptor beta chains from the same sample are listed, as sequenced in a study of metastatic and nonmetastatic thyroid tumors (dated by TCRdb to about 2020). Receptors were amplified or captured by PCR. Sequencing was carried out with an Illumina HiSeq 4000. TCRdb took the public reads, trimmed them with fastp at Q25, ran MiXCR for clone calling and kept in-frame beta chains. Across this sample there are some 13,000 clones, with roughly 25% seen only once. Clones ranked in the top ten supply about 10% of the sample. Before undergoing thyroid surgery, none of the patients had been given any kind of treatment. What was sequenced was tumor tissue. The receptor set was obtained from a female donor with papillary thyroid cancer or a benign thyroid nodule (not recorded which). Some clones in this sample may be carry-over from other donors' samples.

By share, this clone ranks as medium-sized (0.01 to 0.1%). V and J are TRBV6-1 and TRBJ2-1; 10 nucleotides line up with TRBD2. Trimming removed 7 bases from V and 6 bases from J; junction bases left unmatched: 9. There are 15 residues in the CDR3. Germline CDR1 and CDR2: MNHNS and SASEGT. The DNA of the CDR3 is TGTGCCAGCACCCTAGGAAGCGGGAGGGCCAATGAGCAGTTCTTC. Protein product: CASTLGSGRANEQFF.

This clone has only one observation. The chain uses TRBV20-1 and TRBJ2-1, with D perhaps given as TRBD1 or TRBD2 (5 bases each). The CDR3 totals 14 residues. Germline V gene sequence: CDR1 DFQATT, CDR2 SNEGSKA (reference sequence). Trimming removed 5 bases from V and 8 bases from J, with 19 bases in between. The CDR3 here is CSAYGTRSPDEQFF. In DNA form, the CDR3 reads TGCAGTGCTTACGGGACGCGGAGCCCGGATGAGCAGTTCTTC.

The CDR3 protein is CASSYTGERGSYNSPLHF. The CDR3 DNA sequence: TGTGCCAGCAGTTATACAGGGGAAAGGGGTTCCTATAATTCACCCCTCCACTTT. The chain couples TRBV28 to TRBJ1-6; 7 bases are shared with TRBD1. The CDR3 spans 18 residues. Germline V gene data show CDR1 as MDHEN and CDR2 as SYDVKM. V lost 4 bases, J lost 1 base, and 10 bases stayed unmatched. The complete variable domain, with remaining parts taken from reference TRBV28 and TRBJ1-6, reads DVKVTQSSRYLVKRTGEKVFLECVQDMDHENMFWYRQDPGLGLRLIYFSYDVKMKEKGDIPEGYSVSREKKERFSLILESASTNQTSMYLCASSYTGERGSYNSPLHFGNGTRLTVT.

The V call is TRBV20-1, the J call TRBJ1-2; tentatively, D is TRBD1 (5 bases). The germline gives CDR1 DFQATT, CDR2 SNEGSKA (reference sequence). The CDR3 consists of 14 residues. V shed 3 bases and J shed 4 bases, with 15 bases lying between them. The CDR3 spells CSARSPGLSYGYTF. The DNA of the CDR3 is TGCAGTGCTAGGTCACCGGGACTTTCCTATGGCTACACCTTC.

By sample share, this clone is medium-sized (0.01 to 0.1%). This chain links TRBV11-2 with TRBJ2-6; D unresolved. The length of the CDR3 is 14 residues. Looked up from germline, CDR1 is SGHAT and CDR2 is FQNNGV. V was pared by 8 bases and J by 2 bases, with 10 bases between. DNA for the CDR3: TGTGCCAGCCCCGGCGCAACTGGGGCCAACGTCCTGACTTTC. Protein sequence: CASPGATGANVLTF.

The chain links TRBV2 to TRBJ2-2; D possibly uses TRBD1 or TRBD2 (5 bases each). Germline V gene data show CDR1 as SNHLY and CDR2 as FYNNEI. The CDR3 is made up of 17 amino acids. The V and J ends lost 7 bases and 3 bases respectively, with 21 bases between them. CDR3 in amino acids: CASNTPLGPRDTGELFF. The CDR3 DNA sequence: TGTGCCAGCAACACCCCCTTGGGGCCGCGGGACACCGGGGAGCTGTTTTTT.

The gene calls are TRBV27 and TRBJ1-1, with TRBD1 matching 8 bases. The CDR3 consists of 15 residues. Per germline, CDR1 MNHEY and CDR2 SMNVEV (reference sequence). V shed 0 bases and J 4 bases; nucleotides not matched to a gene: 4. The chain's CDR3 is CASSLSNTGGTEAFF. The DNA of the CDR3 is TGTGCCAGCAGTTTATCGAACACAGGGGGCACTGAAGCTTTCTTT.

This clone is medium-sized (0.01 to 0.1%) within its sample. The J gene is TRBJ2-5, the V gene TRBV28, with D perhaps matching TRBD1 or TRBD2 (5 bases each). Per the germline V gene, CDR1 is MDHEN and CDR2 is SYDVKM. This CDR3 comprises 14 residues. Trimming shortened V by 7 bases and J by 3 bases, and 15 bases separated the two germline ends. CDR3 loop: CASTIRGPEETQYF. CDR3 nucleotide sequence: TGTGCCAGCACCATCCGGGGCCCAGAAGAGACCCAGTACTTC.

Regarding this clone: Sequence at one end of the junction differs from germline and may be a read error. The gene calls are TRBV11-1 and TRBJ1-5; D is unclear. The V gene's germline CDR1 is SGHAT and CDR2 FQDESV (reference sequence). The CDR3 consists of 13 residues. The CDR3 DNA reads TGTGCCAGCAGCTTCGAACCCAATCAGACCCAGCATTTT. Its translation is CASSFEPNQTQHF.

This clone was seen many times. The chain uses TRBV7-3 and TRBJ2-2; tentative D call: TRBD2 (6 bases). There are 16 residues in the CDR3. Per germline, CDR1 SGHTA and CDR2 FQGTGA. V lost 2 bases, J lost 4 bases, and 14 bases lay in between. The CDR3 reads CASSLGGSGITGELFF. CDR3 in DNA: TGTGCCAGCAGCTTAGGAGGGAGCGGAATCACCGGGGAGCTGTTTTTT.